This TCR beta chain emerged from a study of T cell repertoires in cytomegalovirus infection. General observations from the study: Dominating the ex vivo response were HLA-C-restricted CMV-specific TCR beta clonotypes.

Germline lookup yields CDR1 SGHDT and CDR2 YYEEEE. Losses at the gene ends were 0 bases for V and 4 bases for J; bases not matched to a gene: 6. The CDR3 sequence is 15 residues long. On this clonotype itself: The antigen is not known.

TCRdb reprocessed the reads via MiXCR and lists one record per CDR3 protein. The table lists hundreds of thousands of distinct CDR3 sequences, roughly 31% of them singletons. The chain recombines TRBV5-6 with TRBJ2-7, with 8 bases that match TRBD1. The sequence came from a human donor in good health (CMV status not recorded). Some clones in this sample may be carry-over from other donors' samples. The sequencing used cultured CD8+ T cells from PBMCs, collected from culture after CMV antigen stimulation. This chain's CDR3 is CASSLVRTGCYEQYF. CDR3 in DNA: TGTGCCAGCAGCTTGGTTCGGACAGGGTGTTACGAGCAGTACTTC.